The clone carrying this T cell receptor beta chain was detected a few times. The CDR3 loop spans 17 amino acids. V dropped 0 bases and J dropped 5; count of bases not matched to a gene: 7. The germline gives CDR1 LGHDT, CDR2 YNNKEL (reference sequence). The data stem from a study of blood T cell repertoires in COVID-19. Overall study: Nucleic acid was either cDNA or gDNA, and it came from T cells, B-cell-depleted T cells, or PBMCs.

Authors' methods: Using reference gene primer amplification, nucleated cell counts were estimated. Assay: immunoSEQ multiplex PCR; the TCRdb copy retains only in-frame clones and omits some. The V and J calls and the clone size are those of that table, but D and trimming were determined from the DNA. This table holds 87,000 or so clones, roughly nine tenths found once. The receptor was isolated from a woman aged 45-60 years with active or convalescent COVID-19. This sequence joins TRBV3-1 (or the pseudogene TRBV3-2) and TRBJ2-1, with 10 bases aligning to TRBD2. Sequencing was done on a sample of peripheral blood. CDR3 region: CASSQDSQRGGHNEQFF. The CDR3 region has the DNA TGTGCCAGCAGCCAAGACTCCCAGCGGGGGGGCCACAATGAGCAGTTCTTC.